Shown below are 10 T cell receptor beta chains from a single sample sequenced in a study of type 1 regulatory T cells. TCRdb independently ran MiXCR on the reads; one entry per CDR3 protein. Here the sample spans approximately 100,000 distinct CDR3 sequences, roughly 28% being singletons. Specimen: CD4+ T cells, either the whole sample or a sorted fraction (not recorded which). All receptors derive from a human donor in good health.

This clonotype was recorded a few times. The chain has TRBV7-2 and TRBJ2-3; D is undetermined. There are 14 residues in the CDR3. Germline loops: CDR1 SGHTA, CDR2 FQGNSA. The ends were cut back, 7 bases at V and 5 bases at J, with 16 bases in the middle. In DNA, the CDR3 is TGTGCCAGCACCGTGGGCGAATTTTTAGATACGCAGTATTTT. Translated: CASTVGEFLDTQYF. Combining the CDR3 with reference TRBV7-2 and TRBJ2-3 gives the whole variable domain GAGVSQSPSNKVTEKGKDVELRCDPISGHTALYWYRQSLGQGLEFLIYFQGNSAPDKSGLPSDRFSAERTGGSVSTLTIQRTQQEDSAVYLCASTVGEFLDTQYFGPGTRLTVL.

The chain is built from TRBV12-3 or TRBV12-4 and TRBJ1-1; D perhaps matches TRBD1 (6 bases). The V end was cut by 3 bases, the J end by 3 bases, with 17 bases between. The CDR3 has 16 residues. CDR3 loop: CASSFGPPRGHTEAFF. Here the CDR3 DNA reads TGTGCCAGCAGTTTTGGTCCTCCTCGGGGGCACACTGAAGCTTTCTTT.

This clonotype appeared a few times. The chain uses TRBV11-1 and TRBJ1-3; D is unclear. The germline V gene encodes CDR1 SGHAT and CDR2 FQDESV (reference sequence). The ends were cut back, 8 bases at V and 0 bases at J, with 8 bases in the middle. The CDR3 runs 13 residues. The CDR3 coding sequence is TGTGCCAGCGGCAGGAGCTCTGGAAACACCATATATTTT. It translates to CASGRSSGNTIYF.

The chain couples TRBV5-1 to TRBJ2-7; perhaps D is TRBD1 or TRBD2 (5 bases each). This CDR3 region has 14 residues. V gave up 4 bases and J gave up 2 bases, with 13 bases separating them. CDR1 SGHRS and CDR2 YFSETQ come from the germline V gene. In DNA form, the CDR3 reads TGCGCCAGCAGCGCCGGGACGGCTCCCTACGAGCAGTACTTC. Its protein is CASSAGTAPYEQYF.

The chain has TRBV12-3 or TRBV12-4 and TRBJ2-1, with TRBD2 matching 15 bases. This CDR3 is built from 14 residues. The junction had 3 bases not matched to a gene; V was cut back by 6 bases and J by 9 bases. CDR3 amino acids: CASRRTSGRGEQFF. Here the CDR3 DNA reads TGTGCCAGCAGACGGACTAGCGGGAGGGGTGAGCAGTTCTTC.

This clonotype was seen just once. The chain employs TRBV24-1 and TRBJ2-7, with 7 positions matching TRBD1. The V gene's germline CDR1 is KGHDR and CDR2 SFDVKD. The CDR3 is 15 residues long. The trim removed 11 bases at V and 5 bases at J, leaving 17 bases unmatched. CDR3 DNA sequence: TGTGCCATCAGCCCAGGGACAGAGGCTTCCCACGAGCAGTACTTC. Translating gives CAISPGTEASHEQYF.

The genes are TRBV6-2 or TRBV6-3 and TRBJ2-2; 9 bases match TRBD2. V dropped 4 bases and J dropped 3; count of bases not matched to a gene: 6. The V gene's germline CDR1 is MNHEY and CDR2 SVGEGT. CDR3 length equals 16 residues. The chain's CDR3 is CASSFTGTSHTGELFF. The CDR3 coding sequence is TGTGCCAGCAGTTTCACCGGGACTAGCCACACCGGGGAGCTGTTTTTT.

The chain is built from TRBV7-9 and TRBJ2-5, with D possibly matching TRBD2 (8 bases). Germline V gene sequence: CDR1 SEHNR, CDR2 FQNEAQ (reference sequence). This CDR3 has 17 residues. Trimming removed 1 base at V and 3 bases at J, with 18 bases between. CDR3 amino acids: CASSLVDSGTAEETQYF. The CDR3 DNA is TGTGCCAGCAGCTTAGTGGATAGCGGGACAGCCGAAGAGACCCAGTACTTC.

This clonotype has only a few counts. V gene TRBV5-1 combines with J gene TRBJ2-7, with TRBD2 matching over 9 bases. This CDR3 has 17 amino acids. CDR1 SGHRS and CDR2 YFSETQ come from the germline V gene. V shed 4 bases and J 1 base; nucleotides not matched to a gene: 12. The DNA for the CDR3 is TGCGCCAGCAGCCCCCGGGGTAGCGGGAGTGGTTCCTACGAGCAGTACTTC. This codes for CASSPRGSGSGSYEQYF.

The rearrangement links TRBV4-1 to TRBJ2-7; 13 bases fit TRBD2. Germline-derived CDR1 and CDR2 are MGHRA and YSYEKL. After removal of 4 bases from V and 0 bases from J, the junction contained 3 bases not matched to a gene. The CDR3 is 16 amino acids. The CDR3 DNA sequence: TGCGCCAGCAGCCTCCGGACTAGCGGGAGCTCCTACGAGCAGTACTTC. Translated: CASSLRTSGSSYEQYF.